One and the same sample provided the 23 T cell receptor beta chains below, sequenced in a study of identical twins. TCRdb used MiXCR to reprocess the 5' RACE reads, holding one entry per CDR3 protein. This table has 450,000 or so distinct CDR3 sequences, about 14% appearing once. These same records also appear under a second study, on yellow fever vaccine responses in identical twins.

The specimen sequenced was CD4+ T cells sorted from blood. These receptors all come from a woman under 30 in good health.

This clonotype was recorded many times. J is TRBJ2-7 and V is TRBV20-1; 8 positions agree with TRBD2. In germline, CDR1 is DFQATT, CDR2 SNEGSKA (reference sequence). CDR3 length equals 14 residues. The J segment lost 1 base and the V segment lost 4 bases, leaving 6 bases of the junction unmatched. The CDR3: CSATGTRSSYEQYF. DNA of the CDR3: TGCAGTGCTACGGGGACTAGATCTTCCTACGAGCAGTACTTC.

This clonotype has ten or more counts. The CDR3 region has the DNA TGCAGCGTTGGAGGCCTAGCGGGTTCAAATACGCAGTATTTT. Its protein is CSVGGLAGSNTQYF. The rearrangement joins TRBV29-1 to TRBJ2-3; 8 nucleotides match TRBD2. Looked up from germline, CDR1 is SQVTM and CDR2 is ANQGSEA. This CDR3 contains 14 residues. V lost 4 bases to trimming and J lost 7 bases; unmatched junction nucleotides: 10.

V usage is TRBV7-2 and J usage is TRBJ2-1; TRBD2 might be the D (6 bases). V lost 7 bases, J lost 4 bases, and 14 bases lay in between. Germline V gene sequence: CDR1 SGHTA, CDR2 FQGNSA. The CDR3 runs 14 residues. As DNA, the CDR3 is TGTGCCAGCACTTTAGCGGAAATTTACAATGAGCAGTTCTTC. Translated: CASTLAEIYNEQFF.

This clonotype was seen a handful of times. The V gene is TRBV7-2, the J gene TRBJ2-7; the match to TRBD1 covers 7 bases. Germline CDR1 reads SGHTA; CDR2 reads FQGNSA. The CDR3 is 13 amino acids. The junction had 7 bases not matched to a gene; V was cut back by 5 bases and J by 6 bases. As DNA, the CDR3 is TGTGCCAGCAGCCTCTACAGGGACAGCGAGCAGTACTTC. Translated: CASSLYRDSEQYF.

This clonotype was seen once. The rearrangement joins TRBV7-8 to TRBJ2-2; D tentatively reads TRBD1 or TRBD2 (5 bases each). CDR1 and CDR2 (germline): SGHVS, FQNEAQ. The CDR3 length is 15 residues. The ends were cut back, 6 bases at V and 4 bases at J, with 15 bases in the middle. The CDR3 nucleotides read TGTGCCAGCAGGGCCCGGGGCGGGTCCACCGGGGAGCTGTTTTTT. This sequence encodes CASRARGGSTGELFF. Combining the CDR3 with reference TRBV7-8 and TRBJ2-2 gives the whole variable domain GAGVSQSPRYKVAKRGQDVALRCDPISGHVSLFWYQQALGQGPEFLTYFQNEAQLDKSGLPSDRFFAERPEGSVSTLKIQRTQQEDSAVYLCASRARGGSTGELFFGEGSRLTVL.

This clonotype was detected a few times. The rearrangement uses TRBV6-5 and TRBJ1-2; D call uncertain. The CDR3 totals 14 residues. Germline V gene data show CDR1 as MNHEY and CDR2 as SVGAGI. V lost 4 bases, J lost 7 bases, and 16 bases lay in between. CDR3 bases: TGTGCCAGCAGTTCCTCGGTCTCCCGGGCTGGCTACACCTTC. Its protein product is CASSSSVSRAGYTF.

This clonotype was recorded at least ten times. The V call is TRBV7-2, the J call TRBJ1-5, with a possible D match to TRBD1 (5 bases). CDR3 length: 13 amino acids. Germline CDR1 SGHTA, CDR2 FQGNSA. V was pared by 1 base and J by 7 bases, with 8 bases between. This CDR3 reads CASSLGGWQPQHF. The CDR3 DNA is TGTGCCAGCAGCTTAGGGGGGTGGCAGCCCCAGCATTTT.

V usage is TRBV12-3 or TRBV12-4 and J usage is TRBJ2-7; possible D gene TRBD1, 6 bases. The CDR3 has 14 residues. Trimming pared 8 bases from V and 0 bases from J, leaving 14 bases between. Here the CDR3 DNA reads TGTGCCAGCTGTCAGGGGCCCCCCTCCTACGAGCAGTACTTC. Residues: CASCQGPPSYEQYF.

This clonotype was seen many times. The chain has TRBV12-3 or TRBV12-4 and TRBJ1-1, with D perhaps matching TRBD1 (6 bases). The CDR3 runs 13 residues. V shed 1 base and J shed 3 bases, with 6 bases lying between them. The CDR3 nucleotides read TGTGCCAGCAGTTTAGGACAGGACACTGAAGCTTTCTTT. As protein: CASSLGQDTEAFF.

This clonotype has just a few counts. The V and J genes are TRBV5-6 and TRBJ2-5; no clear D gene. The V gene lost 5 bases and the J gene lost 2 bases, with 13 bases spanning the gap. The V gene's germline CDR1 is SGHDT and CDR2 YYEEEE. CDR3 length: 14 amino acids. The CDR3 protein is CASRPSGGQETQYF. CDR3 coding DNA: TGTGCCAGCAGGCCGTCCGGCGGTCAAGAGACCCAGTACTTC.

V usage is TRBV5-1 and J usage is TRBJ1-1; tentatively, D is TRBD1 (6 bases). The CDR3 runs 14 residues. V dropped 3 bases and J dropped 1 base, with 10 bases sitting between them. Germline V gene sequence: CDR1 SGHRS, CDR2 YFSETQ. The CDR3, as DNA: TGCGCCAGCAGCTCGGGACACACGAACACTGAAGCTTTCTTT. It is translated as CASSSGHTNTEAFF. Combining the CDR3 with reference TRBV5-1 and TRBJ1-1 gives the whole variable domain KAGVTQTPRYLIKTRGQQVTLSCSPISGHRSVSWYQQTPGQGLQFLFEYFSETQRNKGNFPGRFSGRQFSNSRSEMNVSTLELGDSALYLCASSSGHTNTEAFFGQGTRLTVV.

This clonotype has a handful of counts. The rearrangement uses TRBV5-1 and TRBJ1-3, with D maybe TRBD1 (5 bases). CDR3 length: 14 residues. Per the germline V gene, CDR1 is SGHRS and CDR2 is YFSETQ. The germline V and J ends were trimmed by 5 bases and 0 bases, with 9 bases remaining between them. The CDR3 sequence is CASSPGHSGNTIYF. The CDR3 nucleotides read TGCGCCAGCAGTCCGGGGCACTCTGGAAACACCATATATTTT.

The rearrangement links TRBV27 to TRBJ2-3; weak D call: TRBD2 (5 bases). The CDR3 runs 15 residues. Germline V gene data show CDR1 as MNHEY and CDR2 as SMNVEV (reference sequence). V lost 6 bases and J lost 1, with 14 bases in between. CDR3 nucleotide sequence: TGTGCCAGCAGCAGCGTTCGGGGAGGCACAGATACGCAGTATTTT. Translating it yields CASSSVRGGTDTQYF.

The chain couples TRBV7-9 to TRBJ2-7, with TRBD2 matching over 7 bases. Germline V gene lookup returns CDR1 SEHNR and CDR2 FQNEAQ (reference sequence). Losses at the gene ends were 5 bases for V and 4 bases for J; bases not matched to a gene: 17. CDR3 length: 17 residues. The CDR3 bases are TGTGCCAGCAGCATCACCCGGGGAGGGGCGAATCGATACGAGCAGTACTTC. It is translated as CASSITRGGANRYEQYF.

This clonotype was observed a handful of times. J is TRBJ2-1 and V is TRBV7-6; D possibly uses TRBD1 or TRBD2 (5 bases each). The ends were cut back, 1 base at V and 0 bases at J, with 10 bases in the middle. The germline CDR1 and CDR2 sequences are SGHVS and FNYEAQ. The CDR3 contains 16 residues. CDR3 coding DNA: TGTGCCAGCAGCTTAGGAGGGGTTTCCTCCTACAATGAGCAGTTCTTC. Protein product: CASSLGGVSSYNEQFF.

The chain employs TRBV29-1 and TRBJ1-5; TRBD1 is a possible D gene (5 bases). Trimming stripped 7 bases from V and 3 bases from J, with 10 bases between. Germline V gene lookup returns CDR1 SQVTM and CDR2 ANQGSEA. CDR3 size: 12 residues. The CDR3 DNA sequence: TGCAGCGGGGGGGGGATCAATCAGCCCCAGCATTTT. Its translation is CSGGGINQPQHF.

The table lists this clonotype with a count of one. The chain is built from TRBV24-1 and TRBJ2-2, with unresolved D. The V gene lost 7 bases and the J gene lost 4 bases, with 6 bases spanning the gap. Germline-derived CDR1 and CDR2 are KGHDR and SFDVKD. The CDR3 contains 12 residues. The CDR3 is CATSISTGELFF. The CDR3 region has the DNA TGTGCCACCAGCATCTCCACCGGGGAGCTGTTTTTT.

This clonotype showed up just a few times. The V gene is TRBV7-2, the J gene TRBJ2-3; 9 bases fit TRBD1. After removal of 4 bases from V and 4 bases from J, the junction contained 3 bases not matched to a gene. Germline CDR1 and CDR2: SGHTA and FQGNSA. This CDR3 region has 14 residues. The CDR3 spells CASSSRQGADTQYF. The CDR3 nucleotides read TGTGCCAGCAGCTCGCGACAGGGGGCAGATACGCAGTATTTT.

This clonotype was counted a few times. V usage is TRBV7-9 and J usage is TRBJ2-1; unclear D gene. This CDR3 region has 13 residues. Germline V CDR1 and CDR2: SEHNR, FQNEAQ (reference sequence). The V end was cut by 5 bases, the J end by 12 bases, with 17 bases between. The CDR3 spells CASSPLTGSRQFF. The CDR3 DNA is TGTGCCAGCAGCCCTCTGACGGGTTCGAGGCAGTTCTTC.

The chain links TRBV10-3 to TRBJ2-7, with D perhaps matching TRBD1 (5 bases). The CDR3 length is 12 residues. Germline V gene sequence: CDR1 ENHRY, CDR2 SYGVKD. The V and J ends lost 10 bases and 0 bases respectively, with 10 bases between them. The CDR3, as DNA: TGTGCCACCGCCAGGGCCTCCTACGAGCAGTACTTC. This sequence encodes CATARASYEQYF.

There are a few counts of this clonotype. The rearrangement links TRBV7-3 to TRBJ2-3; D not resolved. Trimming took off 5 bases at V and 6 bases at J, with 9 bases between the two ends. Germline V gives CDR1 SGHTA, CDR2 FQGTGA. The CDR3 covers 12 residues. In nucleotides, the CDR3 is TGTGCCAGCAGCCACGGCGAGGATACGCAGTATTTT. It yields the protein CASSHGEDTQYF.

This clonotype appeared a few times. This chain joins TRBV5-1 and TRBJ2-1; D unclear. This CDR3 has 17 residues. Trimming took 1 base from V and 0 from J, leaving 14 bases between them. CDR1 is SGHRS and CDR2 is YFSETQ in the germline V gene. The DNA for the CDR3 is TGCGCCAGCAGCTTGCGGTCCAGCCCGAGCTCCTACAATGAGCAGTTCTTC. This sequence encodes CASSLRSSPSSYNEQFF. Together with reference TRBV5-1 and TRBJ2-1, the CDR3 gives the full variable domain: KAGVTQTPRYLIKTRGQQVTLSCSPISGHRSVSWYQQTPGQGLQFLFEYFSETQRNKGNFPGRFSGRQFSNSRSEMNVSTLELGDSALYLCASSLRSSPSSYNEQFFGPGTRLTVL.

This chain's CDR3 is CASSFKGLEQAETQYF. DNA of the CDR3: TGTGCCAGCAGCTTTAAGGGGTTAGAGCAAGCGGAGACCCAGTACTTC. This chain uses TRBV7-9 with TRBJ2-5; tentatively, D is TRBD1 (5 bases). The CDR3 runs 16 residues. The V and J ends lost 3 bases and 5 bases respectively, with 19 bases between them. Germline lookup yields CDR1 SEHNR and CDR2 FQNEAQ (reference sequence).